A selection of T cell receptor beta chains follows, all from one sample in a study of T cell repertoires in cytomegalovirus infection. TCRdb analysed the reads with MiXCR anew, one entry per CDR3 protein. The repertoire holds approximately 700,000 distinct CDR3 sequences, with roughly 36% as singletons. Material for sequencing was PBMCs. These receptor sequences come from a human donor in good health (CMV status not recorded). Some clones in this sample may be carry-over from other donors' samples. The CDR3 runs from the conserved cysteine through the conserved F or W. The order of the fields is J gene, D gene, V gene, clone size, CDR3 protein, CDR3 DNA. The D gene is left open where the match is weak. Clone size appears in some rows only: once, few, many, or a class for an expanded clone.

>TRBJ1-6|TRBD1|TRBV7-2|few
CASSGRTGSNSPLHF
TGTGCCAGCAGCGGGCGGACAGGGTCTAATTCACCCCTCCACTTT
>TRBJ2-1|NA|TRBV7-2|NA
CASTHGQGGHNEQFF
TGTGCCAGCACCCATGGGCAGGGAGGACACAATGAGCAGTTCTTC
>TRBJ2-2|TRBD2|TRBV6-4|NA
CASSRTSGSSGELFF
TGTGCCAGCAGTCGGACTAGCGGGAGTTCCGGGGAGCTGTTTTTT
>TRBJ2-5|NA|TRBV6-6|NA
CASSYSTIQETQYF
TGTGCCAGCAGTTACTCGACCATCCAAGAGACCCAGTACTTC
>TRBJ1-6|NA|TRBV7-9|few
CASRGGVGSPLHF
TGTGCCAGCAGAGGAGGGGTGGGATCACCCCTCCACTTT
>TRBJ1-5|NA|TRBV12-3/TRBV12-4|few
CASMPGPRQPQHF
TGTGCCAGCATGCCCGGGCCAAGACAGCCCCAGCATTTT
>TRBJ1-5|NA|TRBV7-2|many
CASSRRSGGYQPQHF
TGTGCCAGCAGCCGGAGGAGCGGAGGCTATCAGCCCCAGCATTTT
>TRBJ1-6|TRBD1|TRBV7-2|medium-sized
CASSSTGVNSPLHF
TGTGCCAGCAGCTCGACAGGGGTTAATTCACCCCTCCACTTT
>TRBJ2-2|NA|TRBV28|NA
CASSQQGGRTGELFF
TGTGCCAGCAGTCAACAGGGGGGGAGGACCGGGGAGCTGTTTTTT
>TRBJ2-7|TRBD1|TRBV7-3|few
CASSLGHRGEQYF
TGTGCCAGCAGCTTAGGCCACAGGGGAGAGCAGTACTTC